Following are 27 T cell receptor beta chains from one sample sequenced in a study of blood T cell repertoires in COVID-19 (dated by TCRdb to the early 2020s). The library relied on the immunoSEQ multiplex PCR assay. TCRdb limited this immuneACCESS table to in-frame rearrangements with V and J called. A share of clones is missing; checked studies link under half to unresolved V genes, and the rest is unexplained. The sample table records 150,000 to 180,000 clones; under 85% of these occur just once. The ten largest account for approximately 0.6% of the sample. Source material: peripheral blood. The origin of the receptors is a man in his sixties with COVID-19, enrolled during active disease.

J is TRBJ2-2 and V is TRBV3-1 (or the pseudogene TRBV3-2), with 10 bases matching TRBD1. The CDR3 runs 15 residues. Germline CDR1 LGHDT, CDR2 YNNKEL (reference sequence). Trimming took 3 bases from V and 4 from J; bases not matched to a gene: 2. Written as DNA, the CDR3 is TGTGCCAGCAGCCACTGGGACAGGGGCACCGGGGAGCTGTTTTTT. It translates to CASSHWDRGTGELFF.

The CDR3 spells CASSPPATRNTIYF. The CDR3 DNA follows: TGTGCCAGCTCACCACCAGCAACTCGAAACACCATATATTTT. The chain employs TRBV18 and TRBJ1-3; D gene unclear. V gave up 0 bases and J gave up 5 bases, with 8 bases separating them. The V gene's germline CDR1 is KGHSH and CDR2 LQKENI. The length of the CDR3 is 14 residues. Using reference TRBV18 and TRBJ1-3 for the parts outside the CDR3, the full variable domain is NAGVMQNPRHLVRRRGQEARLRCSPMKGHSHVYWYRQLPEEGLKFMVYLQKENIIDESGMPKERFSAEFPKEGPSILRIQQVVRGDSAAYFCASSPPATRNTIYFGEGSWLTVV.

This chain links TRBV5-1 with TRBJ1-1, with 9 bases identical to TRBD1. The trim removed 4 bases at V and 1 base at J, leaving 8 bases unmatched. The CDR3 length is 16 residues. Germline V CDR1 and CDR2: SGHRS, YFSETQ. CDR3 region: CASSGTPDRGNTEAFF. The CDR3 coding sequence is TGCGCCAGCAGCGGGACTCCGGACAGGGGGAACACTGAAGCTTTCTTT. Combining the CDR3 with reference TRBV5-1 and TRBJ1-1 gives the whole variable domain KAGVTQTPRYLIKTRGQQVTLSCSPISGHRSVSWYQQTPGQGLQFLFEYFSETQRNKGNFPGRFSGRQFSNSRSEMNVSTLELGDSALYLCASSGTPDRGNTEAFFGQGTRLTVV.

Comments on this clone: Germline and junction disagree at one end, which may indicate a read error. The same CDR3 arises from other DNA sequences in this sample as well. The chain is built from TRBV7-9 and TRBJ1-1, with D possibly TRBD1 on 6 matching bases. This CDR3 comprises 14 residues. Germline V gene lookup returns CDR1 SEHNR and CDR2 FQNEAQ (reference sequence). CDR3 protein: CASSTDSRWGEAFF. CDR3 bases: TGTGCCAGCAGCACGGACAGCCGCTGGGGTGAAGCCTTCTTT.

Of note for this clone: Additional DNA sequences in this sample encode the identical CDR3. The chain links TRBV7-9 to TRBJ1-1, with D perhaps TRBD1 (6 bases). The CDR3 extends over 13 amino acids. In germline, CDR1 is SEHNR, CDR2 FQNEAQ (reference sequence). The V gene lost 5 bases and the J gene lost 1 base, with 8 bases spanning the gap. The CDR3 sequence is CASSLQGNTEAFF. CDR3 in DNA: TGTGCCAGCAGCCTACAGGGGAACACTGAAGCTTTCTTT.

The chain employs TRBV24-1 and TRBJ2-7; 9 bases match TRBD1. The junction had 8 bases not matched to a gene; V was cut back by 4 bases and J by 5 bases. This CDR3 has 15 residues. Germline values: CDR1 KGHDR, CDR2 SFDVKD. CDR3 region: CATSDTGTGSHEQYF. Here the CDR3 DNA reads TGTGCCACCAGTGACACCGGGACAGGGTCACACGAGCAGTACTTC.

J is TRBJ1-5 and V is TRBV28, with D unclear. The V end was cut by 7 bases, the J end by 3 bases, with 7 bases between. The CDR3 extends over 12 amino acids. From germline, CDR1 is MDHEN and CDR2 SYDVKM. Written as DNA, the CDR3 is TGTGCCAGCATACAGCACAATCAGCCCCAGCATTTT. Translating gives CASIQHNQPQHF.

The chain links TRBV14 to TRBJ2-1, with D maybe TRBD2 (5 bases). The germline gives CDR1 SGHDN, CDR2 FVKESK. The CDR3 sequence is 20 residues long. Trimming pared 0 bases from V and 0 bases from J, leaving 21 bases between. The CDR3 here is CASSQEGYVGLPISYNEQFF. For the CDR3, the DNA is TGTGCCAGCAGCCAAGAAGGGTACGTCGGACTTCCAATCTCCTACAATGAGCAGTTCTTC.

V is TRBV6-6 and J is TRBJ2-2, with D tentatively TRBD1 (5 bases). The CDR3 spans 15 residues. V gave up 2 bases and J gave up 3 bases, with 10 bases separating them. The germline V gene has CDR1 MNHNY and CDR2 SVGAGI (reference sequence). The CDR3 coding sequence is TGTGCCAGCAGTTACGGGCAGGGTCACACCGGGGAGCTGTTTTTT. It yields the protein CASSYGQGHTGELFF.

The chain joins TRBV19 to TRBJ2-7; 8 bases line up with TRBD1. The V gene's germline CDR1 is LNHDA and CDR2 SQIVND (reference sequence). The CDR3 sequence is 15 residues long. Trimming took 5 bases from V and 4 from J; bases not matched to a gene: 10. The CDR3 here is CASSFDGQGWYEQYF. In nucleotides, the CDR3 is TGTGCCAGTAGTTTCGATGGACAGGGTTGGTACGAGCAGTACTTC.

The chain links TRBV7-9 to TRBJ1-5; 10 bases match TRBD1. CDR1 is SEHNR and CDR2 is FQNEAQ in the germline V gene (reference sequence). This CDR3 contains 15 residues. Trimming took 5 bases from V and 4 from J; bases not matched to a gene: 5. CDR3 residues: CASSTGTGVNQPQHF. The CDR3 DNA reads TGTGCCAGCAGCACTGGGACAGGGGTTAATCAGCCCCAGCATTTT. Variable domain in full (rest from reference TRBV7-9 and TRBJ1-5): DTGVSQNPRHKITKRGQNVTFRCDPISEHNRLYWYRQTLGQGPEFLTYFQNEAQLEKSRLLSDRFSAERPKGSFSTLEIQRTEQGDSAMYLCASSTGTGVNQPQHFGDGTRLSIL.

The chain combines TRBV4-3 with TRBJ2-3, with 10 bases aligning to TRBD1. The germline gives CDR1 LGHNA, CDR2 YSLEER. The CDR3 length is 19 residues. V lost 4 bases and J lost 0; bases outside the gene matches: 13. DNA for the CDR3: TGCGCCAGCAGCCTCAGGTGGGGTGGGACAGGGGTTAGCACAGATACGCAGTATTTT. Translating gives CASSLRWGGTGVSTDTQYF.

The chain combines TRBV7-2 with TRBJ2-5, with D possibly matching TRBD2 (5 bases). Trimming pared 4 bases from V and 4 bases from J, leaving 13 bases between. This CDR3 has 14 residues. Germline values: CDR1 SGHTA, CDR2 FQGNSA. The CDR3: CASSSPGSRETQYF. CDR3 sequence (DNA): TGTGCCAGCAGCTCGCCGGGATCGAGAGAGACCCAGTACTTC.

The J gene is TRBJ1-3, the V gene TRBV5-1; the match to TRBD1 covers 7 bases. This CDR3 has 16 amino acids. V was pared by 0 bases and J by 2 bases, with 5 bases of the junction left unmatched. Germline CDR1 reads SGHRS; CDR2 reads YFSETQ. The chain's CDR3 is CASSLGQGRTGNTIYF. CDR3 DNA sequence: TGCGCCAGCAGCTTGGGACAGGGCAGAACTGGAAACACCATATATTTT.

The rearrangement uses TRBV7-3 and TRBJ2-5; tentative D call: TRBD2 (5 bases). Trimming pared 5 bases from V and 5 bases from J, leaving 18 bases between. The length of the CDR3 is 15 residues. Germline CDR1 SGHTA, CDR2 FQGTGA. CDR3 sequence (DNA): TGTGCCAGCAGCCTCGCTGGACTCAAAAGGGAGACCCAGTACTTC. Its protein is CASSLAGLKRETQYF. The variable domain in full, with the rest retrieved from reference TRBV7-3 and TRBJ2-5, is GAGVSQTPSNKVTEKGKYVELRCDPISGHTALYWYRQSLGQGPEFLIYFQGTGAADDSGLPNDRFFAVRPEGSVSTLKIQRTERGDSAVYLCASSLAGLKRETQYFGPGTRLLVL.

The chain couples TRBV18 to TRBJ2-7; maybe TRBD1 (6 bases). This CDR3 spans 15 amino acids. In germline, CDR1 is KGHSH, CDR2 LQKENI. V dropped 3 bases and J dropped 1 base, with 13 bases sitting between them. CDR3 sequence: CASSPRQASSYEQYF. DNA of the CDR3: TGTGCCAGCTCACCCAGACAGGCCTCGTCCTACGAGCAGTACTTC.

The chain combines TRBV12-3 or TRBV12-4 with TRBJ2-7; D is perhaps TRBD2 (5 bases). V was pared by 3 bases and J by 7 bases, with 10 bases between. The CDR3 spans 12 residues. In nucleotides, the CDR3 is TGTGCCAGCAGTTTTTCGGGGAAAGAGCAGTACTTC. It yields the protein CASSFSGKEQYF.

V gene TRBV5-1 combines with J gene TRBJ2-7, with D possibly being TRBD2 (5 bases). Deletions cut 5 bases from V and 0 bases from J, with 15 bases between. The CDR3 has 15 amino acids. Germline V gene lookup returns CDR1 SGHRS and CDR2 YFSETQ. The CDR3 DNA sequence: TGCGCCAGCAGTCTGGACGGTAGCGCCTCCTACGAGCAGTACTTC. Its protein product is CASSLDGSASYEQYF.

This clone was picked up a small number of times. The rearrangement links TRBV5-4 to TRBJ1-1, with 7 nucleotides matching TRBD1. The trim removed 4 bases at V and 6 bases at J, leaving 12 bases unmatched. CDR1 and CDR2 from the germline V gene are SGHNT and YYREEE (reference sequence). This CDR3 contains 15 residues. The CDR3 DNA sequence: TGTGCCAGCAGCCTGTCGACAGGGACCATCCCTGAAGCTTTCTTT. Its protein is CASSLSTGTIPEAFF.

This chain links TRBV24-1 with TRBJ2-3; D gene ambiguous. Trimming pared 5 bases from V and 1 base from J, leaving 3 bases between. The CDR3 length is 12 residues. CDR1 and CDR2 from the germline V gene are KGHDR and SFDVKD. The CDR3 DNA follows: TGTGCCACCAGTGCGGGCACAGATACGCAGTATTTT. Translated, it gives CATSAGTDTQYF.

The V gene is TRBV18, the J gene TRBJ1-1, with D possibly being TRBD1 (5 bases). This CDR3 contains 14 residues. In germline, CDR1 is KGHSH, CDR2 LQKENI. The ends were cut back, 9 bases at V and 1 base at J, with 15 bases in the middle. CDR3 residues: CASSPGLQNTEAFF. In DNA, the CDR3 is TGTGCCAGTTCCCCGGGACTGCAGAACACTGAAGCTTTCTTT.

The gene calls are TRBV11-2 and TRBJ2-5, with D perhaps matching TRBD2 (6 bases). The CDR3 runs to 13 residues. Deletions cut 5 bases from V and 5 bases from J, with 12 bases between. CDR1 is SGHAT, CDR2 FQNNGV, per germline. The CDR3: CASSPSRGETQYF. As DNA, the CDR3 is TGTGCCAGCAGCCCCTCACGGGGGGAGACCCAGTACTTC.

The chain is built from TRBV19 and TRBJ1-5, with D tentatively TRBD1 (5 bases). CDR3 length: 15 residues. CDR1 and CDR2 from the germline V gene are LNHDA and SQIVND (reference sequence). V lost 0 bases, J lost 2 bases, and 8 bases lay in between. In nucleotides, the CDR3 is TGTGCCAGTAGTATAGATTCGGGGGGCAATCAGCCCCAGCATTTT. Translation gives CASSIDSGGNQPQHF.

This clone was seen a handful of times. The chain recombines TRBV7-9 with TRBJ2-7; tentative D call: TRBD1 (6 bases). The CDR3 contains 13 residues. Deletions cut 8 bases from V and 5 bases from J, with 16 bases between. Per germline, CDR1 SEHNR and CDR2 FQNEAQ (reference sequence). The CDR3 nucleotides are TGTGCCAGCGTCCCTCCTGGGGGCCACGAGCAGTACTTC. Amino acid sequence: CASVPPGGHEQYF.

This chain connects TRBV11-2 to TRBJ2-3; D gene ambiguous. The CDR3 consists of 13 residues. Trimming removed 5 bases at V and 4 bases at J, with 10 bases between. Germline V gene data show CDR1 as SGHAT and CDR2 as FQNNGV. Here the CDR3 reads CASSPQFPDTQYF. The DNA for the CDR3 is TGTGCCAGCAGCCCCCAGTTTCCAGATACGCAGTATTTT.

V is TRBV7-2 and J is TRBJ1-5; D perhaps matches TRBD1 (5 bases). The CDR3 sequence is 15 residues long. V lost 5 bases and J 0 bases, leaving 11 bases between the germline ends. Germline lookup yields CDR1 SGHTA and CDR2 FQGNSA. CDR3 DNA sequence: TGTGCCAGCAGCGAGGGACTCAATAGCAATCAGCCCCAGCATTTT. The encoded protein is CASSEGLNSNQPQHF.

The chain recombines TRBV5-1 with TRBJ1-4, with 7 bases fitting TRBD1. Unmatched junction bases numbered 10, after V lost 3 bases and J lost 8 bases. Germline-derived CDR1 and CDR2 are SGHRS and YFSETQ. CDR3 length: 15 amino acids. In DNA form, the CDR3 reads TGCGCCAGCAGCTCAACCGGGACAGTAAGAGAAAAACTGTTTTTT. It yields the protein CASSSTGTVREKLFF.